Shown below are 30 T cell receptor beta chains from a single sample sequenced in a study of cytotoxic CD8 clonotypes in ibrutinib-treated CLL. Using immunoSEQ multiplex PCR, the repertoire was profiled, and TCRdb retains in-frame clones only, with some absent. The sample has a few hundred thousand clones, about three quarters seen once; the top ten hold 15%. The source material was PBMCs, sampled after 24 months of ibrutinib treatment. The receptors come from a human donor with chronic lymphocytic leukemia.

The rearrangement joins TRBV29-1 to TRBJ2-3; D not certain. V shed 7 bases and J shed 4 bases, with 12 bases lying between them. The CDR3 is made up of 12 amino acids. The germline V gene has CDR1 SQVTM and CDR2 ANQGSEA. The CDR3 region is CSGRVEADTQYF. DNA of the CDR3: TGCAGCGGAAGGGTTGAGGCAGATACGCAGTATTTT.

The rearrangement links TRBV28 to TRBJ1-4; 8 nucleotides match TRBD1. The CDR3 totals 16 residues. Losses at the gene ends were 5 bases for V and 6 bases for J; bases not matched to a gene: 11. Per the germline V gene, CDR1 is MDHEN and CDR2 is SYDVKM. DNA for the CDR3: TGTGCCAGCAGTGGATCGGACAGGGTGGGACATGAAAAACTGTTTTTT. It encodes CASSGSDRVGHEKLFF.

The V call is TRBV18, the J call TRBJ2-1; D is uncertain. Trimming cost V 2 bases and J 6 bases, with 11 bases left between them. CDR3 size: 14 residues. Germline loops: CDR1 KGHSH, CDR2 LQKENI. The DNA of the CDR3 is TGTGCCAGCTCACCAACAAAGAGCGTCAATGAGCAGTTCTTC. Translated, it gives CASSPTKSVNEQFF.

The V and J genes are TRBV9 and TRBJ2-5; 7 bases agree with TRBD2. Germline V gene data show CDR1 as SGDLS and CDR2 as YYNGEE. There are 17 residues in the CDR3. V was pared by 2 bases and J by 0 bases, with 10 bases of the junction left unmatched. Written as DNA, the CDR3 is TGTGCCAGCAGCGTGCATTCAGCGGGACCGTACCAAGAGACCCAGTACTTC. Translation: CASSVHSAGPYQETQYF.

V usage is TRBV4-3 and J usage is TRBJ1-2; D remains ambiguous. Germline values: CDR1 LGHNA, CDR2 YSLEER. This CDR3 is built from 15 residues. V dropped 0 bases and J dropped 5 bases, with 13 bases sitting between them. The CDR3, as DNA: TGCGCCAGCAGCCAAGAAATCGGCAGAGGATATGGCTACACCTTC. Amino acid sequence: CASSQEIGRGYGYTF.

This clone was seen more than once but under ten times. The J gene is TRBJ1-5, the V gene TRBV19; no definite D call. Trimming took 7 bases from V and 2 from J, leaving 12 bases between them. The CDR3 runs 14 residues. Germline CDR1 is LNHDA and CDR2 is SQIVND (reference sequence). The CDR3, as DNA: TGTGCCAGTACCTCGAAGGGCGGCAATCAGCCCCAGCATTTT. Amino acids: CASTSKGGNQPQHF.

The rearrangement joins TRBV5-1 to TRBJ2-7; 8 bases map to TRBD1. This CDR3 is 14 amino acids long. J lost 5 bases, V lost 0 bases, and 4 bases had no gene match. CDR1 and CDR2 from the germline V gene are SGHRS and YFSETQ. The CDR3, as DNA: TGCGCCAGCAGCTTGGGGCAGGGGGCCAACGAGCAGTACTTC. Amino acids: CASSLGQGANEQYF.

CDR3 sequence (DNA): TGCGCCAGCAGCCAAGGTGGGACAGGGGCTAGCTCAACTAATGAAAAACTGTTTTTT. It encodes CASSQGGTGASSTNEKLFF. The chain is built from TRBV4-3 and TRBJ1-4; 10 bases are shared with TRBD1. Trimming took 1 base from V and 0 from J; bases not matched to a gene: 8. This CDR3 has 19 amino acids. Germline values: CDR1 LGHNA, CDR2 YSLEER.

This chain links TRBV10-3 with TRBJ2-5; the match to TRBD2 covers 15 bases. The CDR3 spans 14 residues. Germline V lookup: CDR1 ENHRY, CDR2 SYGVKD. Unmatched junction bases numbered 5, after V lost 10 bases and J lost 5 bases. Here the CDR3 reads CATTGLAGGETQYF. The CDR3 region has the DNA TGTGCCACCACTGGACTAGCGGGAGGGGAGACCCAGTACTTC.

The chain recombines TRBV6-1 with TRBJ2-3; 12 bases are a match to TRBD2. Germline V lookup: CDR1 MNHNS, CDR2 SASEGT. The CDR3 is 15 amino acids. V shed 7 bases and J 5 bases; nucleotides not matched to a gene: 7. The CDR3 DNA follows: TGTGCCAGCACTGCGGGACTAGCGGGCGTAGATACGCAGTATTTT. The encoded protein is CASTAGLAGVDTQYF.

This clone came up a few times. The chain carries TRBV30 and TRBJ2-7; D unclear. The CDR3 has 13 amino acids. CDR1 is GTSNPN, CDR2 SVGIG, per germline (reference sequence). Trimming removed 1 base at V and 2 bases at J, with 9 bases between. The CDR3: CAWSEDLAYEQYF. The CDR3 DNA reads as TGTGCCTGGAGTGAGGACCTAGCCTACGAGCAGTACTTC.

The table lists this clone with a count of one. The chain links TRBV29-1 to TRBJ2-3, with 8 bases lining up with TRBD2. The V segment lost 5 bases and the J segment 3 bases; nucleotides outside the gene matches: 4. Germline V gene data show CDR1 as SQVTM and CDR2 as ANQGSEA. The CDR3 consists of 13 residues. DNA of the CDR3: TGCAGCGTTAGCGGGAGAATGACAGATACGCAGTATTTT. Protein sequence: CSVSGRMTDTQYF.

The rearrangement uses TRBV29-1 and TRBJ2-5; 7 bases map to TRBD2. V trimming: 2 bases; J trimming: 3 bases; junction bases outside the gene matches: 0. Germline loops: CDR1 SQVTM, CDR2 ANQGSEA. The CDR3 sequence is 12 residues long. CDR3 nucleotide sequence: TGCAGCGTTGAACTAGCGGAAGAGACCCAGTACTTC. This encodes CSVELAEETQYF.

The J gene is TRBJ1-2, the V gene TRBV2, with D hard to call. The CDR3 extends over 13 amino acids. Trimming took 3 bases from V and 4 from J, leaving 9 bases between them. Germline lookup yields CDR1 SNHLY and CDR2 FYNNEI. The CDR3 protein is CASSEGFSYGYTF. As DNA, the CDR3 is TGTGCCAGCAGTGAGGGATTCTCCTATGGCTACACCTTC.

V is TRBV7-2 and J is TRBJ2-6; no firm D call. Germline V gene sequence: CDR1 SGHTA, CDR2 FQGNSA. V was trimmed by 7 bases and J by 0 bases, leaving 19 bases between them. This CDR3 has 18 amino acids. CDR3 in DNA: TGTGCCAGCACCACGACGTCTGGGGATTACTCTGGGGCCAACGTCCTGACTTTC. Translating it yields CASTTTSGDYSGANVLTF.

The V call is TRBV18, the J call TRBJ2-7, with no clear D. V lost 3 bases and J lost 5, with 11 bases in between. Per the germline V gene, CDR1 is KGHSH and CDR2 is LQKENI. The CDR3 extends over 13 amino acids. In DNA form, the CDR3 reads TGTGCCAGCTCACCCTTTGCTGAGAACGAGCAGTACTTC. It is translated as CASSPFAENEQYF.

The chain couples TRBV7-2 to TRBJ1-2; D possibly corresponds to TRBD1 (6 bases). The germline V gene has CDR1 SGHTA and CDR2 FQGNSA. The ends were cut back, 4 bases at V and 6 bases at J, with 12 bases in the middle. This CDR3 region has 13 residues. CDR3 amino acids: CASSSKDRNGYTF. The DNA of the CDR3 is TGTGCCAGCAGCTCGAAGGACAGAAATGGCTACACCTTC.

The genes are TRBV29-1 and TRBJ2-3; D is ambiguous. Trimming shortened V by 7 bases and J by 1 base, and 12 bases separated the two germline ends. CDR3 size: 13 residues. Germline values: CDR1 SQVTM, CDR2 ANQGSEA. CDR3 DNA: TGCAGCGCGGCTGGTGGGGGCACAGATACGCAGTATTTT. It translates to CSAAGGGTDTQYF.

This chain links TRBV28 with TRBJ2-7, with a possible D match to TRBD1 (6 bases). There are 14 residues in the CDR3. V was shortened by 5 bases and J by 4 bases, with 15 bases between the two germline ends. Germline values: CDR1 MDHEN, CDR2 SYDVKM. The CDR3 bases are TGTGCCAGCAGTCTCTACCGACAGGTTTACGAGCAGTACTTC. Its protein is CASSLYRQVYEQYF.

CDR3 sequence (DNA): TGTGCCAGCAGCCAAGATGGGAGGGCAATAAACAATGAGCAGTTCTTC. This sequence encodes CASSQDGRAINNEQFF. This chain uses TRBV4-2 with TRBJ2-1; 7 bases map to TRBD2. Germline values: CDR1 LGHNA, CDR2 YNFKEQ. V gave up 0 bases and J gave up 5 bases; unmatched junction bases: 7. This CDR3 has 16 amino acids.

A few counts support this clone. The chain employs TRBV5-1 and TRBJ2-5, with 10 bases identical to TRBD1. The junction had 7 bases not matched to a gene; V was cut back by 0 bases and J by 2 bases. The CDR3 runs 17 residues. Germline CDR1 is SGHRS and CDR2 is YFSETQ. The CDR3 bases are TGCGCCAGCAGCTTGGCCCTTCGGACAGGGGGGCAAGAGACCCAGTACTTC. Translated: CASSLALRTGGQETQYF.

The rearrangement uses TRBV28 and TRBJ1-1; D not resolved. V was cut by 5 bases and J by 6 bases, with 4 bases left in between. CDR1 MDHEN and CDR2 SYDVKM come from the germline V gene. The CDR3 loop spans 10 amino acids. The CDR3 is CASSGAEAFF. CDR3 nucleotides: TGTGCCAGCAGTGGTGCTGAAGCTTTCTTT.

V is TRBV4-2 and J is TRBJ2-5; D gene ambiguous. Germline loops: CDR1 LGHNA, CDR2 YNFKEQ. The CDR3 totals 13 residues. Trimming took off 11 bases at V and 3 bases at J, with 16 bases between the two ends. As DNA, the CDR3 is TGTGCCTGTAGCCGGGCTCGTGAAGAGACCCAGTACTTC. This sequence encodes CACSRAREETQYF.

V and J are TRBV5-6 and TRBJ2-3; D possibly matches TRBD1 or TRBD2 (5 bases each). This CDR3 comprises 15 residues. In germline, CDR1 is SGHDT, CDR2 YYEEEE. Trimming stripped 4 bases from V and 0 bases from J, with 12 bases between. The CDR3 nucleotides read TGTGCCAGCAGCCCTGGGACGGCAAGCACAGATACGCAGTATTTT. Encoded protein: CASSPGTASTDTQYF.

Details on this clone: At the DNA level, this CDR3 is encoded by other sequences in the same sample as well. The chain couples TRBV9 to TRBJ2-7; the match to TRBD2 covers 7 bases. This CDR3 comprises 14 residues. The junction had 4 bases not matched to a gene; V was cut back by 0 bases and J by 4 bases. Germline V gene lookup returns CDR1 SGDLS and CDR2 YYNGEE. CDR3 nucleotides: TGTGCCAGCAGCGTAGGGGGTAGCGGGTACGAGCAGTACTTC. The encoded protein is CASSVGGSGYEQYF.

The rearrangement joins TRBV9 to TRBJ2-1; TRBD2 matches at 14 bases. The CDR3 consists of 15 residues. Per germline, CDR1 SGDLS and CDR2 YYNGEE. Losses at the gene ends were 4 bases for V and 7 bases for J; bases not matched to a gene: 4. In DNA form, the CDR3 reads TGTGCCAGCAGCTTGGGACTAGCGGGAGAAAATGAGCAGTTCTTC. It yields the protein CASSLGLAGENEQFF.

This chain uses TRBV6-6 with TRBJ1-5; unclear D gene. Trimming left V 0 bases short and J 0 bases short, with 6 bases between. The V gene's germline CDR1 is MNHNY and CDR2 SVGAGI (reference sequence). This CDR3 has 15 residues. The CDR3 loop reads CASSYSGSSNQPQHF. As DNA, the CDR3 is TGTGCCAGCAGTTACTCAGGCAGTAGCAATCAGCCCCAGCATTTT.

The chain joins TRBV7-2 to TRBJ2-5, with D tentatively TRBD1 or TRBD2 (6 bases each). The CDR3 totals 18 residues. Trimming pared 0 bases from V and 4 bases from J, leaving 21 bases between. Germline CDR1 and CDR2: SGHTA and FQGNSA. The CDR3 region has the DNA TGTGCCAGCAGCTTAGCGGGGGCAGGGTGGAGGGGAAGAGAGACCCAGTACTTC. Protein: CASSLAGAGWRGRETQYF.

The CDR3 DNA sequence: TGTGCCAGCAGCCCCGGATTCAATCAGCCCCAGCATTTT. Its translation is CASSPGFNQPQHF. The genes are TRBV7-8 and TRBJ1-5; D gene unclear. From germline, CDR1 is SGHVS and CDR2 FQNEAQ. The V and J ends lost 5 bases and 3 bases respectively, with 8 bases between them. The CDR3 length is 13 residues.

The chain employs TRBV29-1 and TRBJ2-1, with 11 nucleotides matching TRBD1. The V and J ends lost 5 bases and 15 bases, in that order; junction bases with no gene match: 18. Germline assignment: CDR1 SQVTM and CDR2 ANQGSEA. CDR3 length equals 15 residues. The DNA for the CDR3 is TGCAGCGTTCAGGACAGGGGGCGCTCGGATGGTAGTGGGTTCTTC. Protein sequence: CSVQDRGRSDGSGFF.